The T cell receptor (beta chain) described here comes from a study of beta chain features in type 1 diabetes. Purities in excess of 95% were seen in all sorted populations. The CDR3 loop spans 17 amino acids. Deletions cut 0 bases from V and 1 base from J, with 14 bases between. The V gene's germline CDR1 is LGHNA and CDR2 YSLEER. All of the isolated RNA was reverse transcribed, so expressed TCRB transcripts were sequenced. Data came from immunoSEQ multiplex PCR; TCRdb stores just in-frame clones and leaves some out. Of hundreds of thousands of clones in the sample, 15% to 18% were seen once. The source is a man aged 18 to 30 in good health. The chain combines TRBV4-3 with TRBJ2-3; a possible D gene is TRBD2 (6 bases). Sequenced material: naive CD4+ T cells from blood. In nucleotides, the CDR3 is TGCGCCAGCAGCCAAGAAGACCGCGGGATGGGCACAGATACGCAGTATTTT. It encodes CASSQEDRGMGTDTQYF.